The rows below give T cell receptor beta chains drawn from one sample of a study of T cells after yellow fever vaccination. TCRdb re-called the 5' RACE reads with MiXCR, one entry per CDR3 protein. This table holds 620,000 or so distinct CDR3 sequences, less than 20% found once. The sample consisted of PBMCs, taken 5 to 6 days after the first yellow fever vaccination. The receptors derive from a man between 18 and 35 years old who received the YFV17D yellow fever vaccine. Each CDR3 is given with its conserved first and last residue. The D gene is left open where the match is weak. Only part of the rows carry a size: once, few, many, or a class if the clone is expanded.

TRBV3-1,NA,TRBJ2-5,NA,CASSLGWAETQYF,TGTGCCAGCAGCCTGGGTTGGGCAGAGACCCAGTACTTC
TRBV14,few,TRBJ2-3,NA,CASSLTQARTDTQYF,TGTGCCAGCAGCCTTACACAGGCACGCACAGATACGCAGTATTTT
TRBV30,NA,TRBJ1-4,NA,CAWTGPVGNEKLFF,TGTGCCTGGACCGGCCCCGTGGGGAATGAAAAACTGTTTTTT
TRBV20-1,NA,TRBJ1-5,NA,CSAPPAPFNQPQHF,TGCAGTGCTCCCCCCGCCCCTTTCAATCAGCCCCAGCATTTT
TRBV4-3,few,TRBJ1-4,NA,CASSQEGAGEKLFF,TGCGCCAGCAGCCAAGAGGGGGCCGGAGAAAAACTGTTTTTT
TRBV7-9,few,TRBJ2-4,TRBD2,CASTPGTSGDQHHF,TGTGCCAGCACCCCTGGGACTAGCGGGGATCAGCACCACTTC
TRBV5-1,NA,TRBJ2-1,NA,CASSWNRGGYNEQFF,TGCGCCAGCAGCTGGAACAGGGGGGGGTACAATGAGCAGTTCTTC
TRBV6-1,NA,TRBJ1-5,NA,CASSDGDRSNQPQHF,TGTGCCAGCAGTGACGGAGACCGTAGCAATCAGCCCCAGCATTTT
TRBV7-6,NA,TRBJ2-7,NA,CASSLGGLGGLDEQYF,TGTGCCAGCAGCTTAGGGGGACTAGGGGGCCTCGACGAGCAGTACTTC
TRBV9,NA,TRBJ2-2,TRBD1,CASSDGQGNTGELFF,TGTGCCAGCAGCGACGGACAGGGAAACACCGGGGAGCTGTTTTTT
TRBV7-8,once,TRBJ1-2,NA,CASSLANRARGIGYTF,TGTGCCAGCAGCTTAGCAAACAGAGCAAGGGGCATCGGCTACACCTTC
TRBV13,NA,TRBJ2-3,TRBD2,CASSLGLAGARTQYF,TGTGCCAGCAGCTTAGGGCTAGCGGGGGCACGAACGCAGTATTTT
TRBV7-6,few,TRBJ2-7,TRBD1,CASSLEQGVRYGQYF,TGTGCCAGCAGCTTAGAGCAGGGGGTGAGGTACGGTCAGTACTTC
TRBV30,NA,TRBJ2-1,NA,CAWSAGGSSYNEQFF,TGTGCCTGGAGTGCAGGCGGAAGCTCCTACAATGAGCAGTTCTTC
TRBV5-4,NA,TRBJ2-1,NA,CASSPGFRWAYNEQFF,TGTGCCAGCAGCCCCGGGTTTCGGTGGGCCTACAATGAGCAGTTCTTC
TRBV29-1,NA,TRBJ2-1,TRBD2,CSVGLGVASGGFSYNEQFF,TGCAGCGTTGGACTAGGGGTGGCTAGCGGGGGGTTCTCCTACAATGAGCAGTTCTTC
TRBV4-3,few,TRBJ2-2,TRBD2,CASSQLAGETGELFF,TGCGCCAGCAGCCAACTAGCGGGGGAAACCGGGGAGCTGTTTTTT
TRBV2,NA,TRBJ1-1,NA,CASSAQQLQAFF,TGTGCCAGCAGCGCTCAACAGCTCCAAGCTTTCTTT
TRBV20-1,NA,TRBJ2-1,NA,CSQVGDHYNEQFF,TGCAGTCAGGTTGGGGACCACTACAATGAGCAGTTCTTC
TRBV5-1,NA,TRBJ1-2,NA,CASSLVGHPNYGYTF,TGCGCCAGCAGCTTGGTCGGGCACCCTAACTATGGCTACACCTTC
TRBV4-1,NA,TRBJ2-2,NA,CASSQLGLSTGELFF,TGCGCCAGCAGCCAACTCGGACTGAGCACCGGGGAGCTGTTTTTT
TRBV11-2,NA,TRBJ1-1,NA,CASSFYKGVNTEAFF,TGTGCCAGCAGCTTTTATAAGGGTGTGAACACTGAAGCTTTCTTT
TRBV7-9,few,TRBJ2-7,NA,CASSPPGLEEQYF,TGTGCCAGCAGCCCCCCGGGGCTGGAGGAGCAGTACTTC
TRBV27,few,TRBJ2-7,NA,CASSFARTANYEQYF,TGTGCCAGCAGTTTCGCCCGGACGGCGAACTACGAGCAGTACTTC
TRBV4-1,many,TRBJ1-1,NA,CASSHASSGAATEAFF,TGCGCCAGCAGCCACGCTTCCAGCGGCGCGGCAACTGAAGCTTTCTTT
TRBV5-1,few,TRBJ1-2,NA,CASSLGRREGYGYTF,TGCGCCAGCAGCTTGGGTCGCAGAGAGGGATATGGCTACACCTTC
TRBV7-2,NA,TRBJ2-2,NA,CASSRVTGYTGKLFF,TGTGCCAGCAGCCGGGTGACCGGATACACCGGGAAGCTGTTTTTT
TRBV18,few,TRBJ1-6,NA,CASSPQGPRGNSPLHF,TGTGCCAGCTCACCACAGGGGCCCCGAGGGAATTCACCCCTCCACTTT
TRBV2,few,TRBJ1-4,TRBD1,CASRPTGGNEKLFF,TGTGCCAGCAGACCGACAGGGGGCAATGAAAAACTGTTTTTT
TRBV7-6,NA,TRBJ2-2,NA,CASSPALLVGELFF,TGTGCCAGCAGCCCAGCGTTATTGGTCGGGGAGCTGTTTTTT
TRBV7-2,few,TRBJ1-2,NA,CASRLGDGYTF,TGTGCCAGCCGATTGGGGGATGGCTACACCTTC
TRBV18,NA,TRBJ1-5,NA,CASSSRTDHNQPQHF,TGTGCCAGCTCTTCTAGAACAGACCACAATCAGCCCCAGCATTTT
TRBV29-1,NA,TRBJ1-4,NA,CSVVNSNEKLFF,TGCAGCGTTGTCAACAGTAATGAAAAACTGTTTTTT
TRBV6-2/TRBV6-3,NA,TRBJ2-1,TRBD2,CASSFTLAGYNEQFF,TGTGCCAGCAGTTTTACCCTAGCGGGCTACAATGAGCAGTTCTTC
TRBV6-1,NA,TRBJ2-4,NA,CASRKAAKNIQYF,TGTGCCAGCAGGAAGGCCGCGAAAAACATTCAGTACTTC
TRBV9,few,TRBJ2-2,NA,CASSVARAAMNTGELFF,TGTGCCAGCAGCGTAGCGAGAGCCGCGATGAACACCGGGGAGCTGTTTTTT
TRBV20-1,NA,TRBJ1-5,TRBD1,CCARDVSRQGGQPQHF,TGCTGTGCTAGAGATGTTTCGCGGCAGGGGGGTCAGCCCCAGCATTTT
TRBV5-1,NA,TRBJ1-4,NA,CASSLVREAHEKLFF,TGCGCCAGCAGCCTGGTCAGGGAAGCTCATGAAAAACTGTTTTTT
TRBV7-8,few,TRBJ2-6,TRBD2,CASSLALGGTLSGANVLTF,TGTGCCAGCAGCTTAGCGCTCGGGGGGACCCTCTCTGGGGCCAACGTCCTGACTTTC
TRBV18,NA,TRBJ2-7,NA,CASSPAFSNEQYF,TGTGCCAGCTCACCGGCTTTTAGCAACGAGCAGTACTTC
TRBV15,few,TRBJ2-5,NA,CATTGGQGGRETQYF,TGTGCCACCACGGGCGGGCAGGGAGGTAGAGAGACCCAGTACTTC
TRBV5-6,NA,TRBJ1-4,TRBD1,CASSPVGGGKEKLFF,TGTGCCAGCAGCCCGGTAGGAGGGGGCAAGGAAAAACTGTTTTTT
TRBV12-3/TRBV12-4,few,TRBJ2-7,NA,CAVSRAGFYEQYF,TGTGCCGTTTCGCGGGCCGGATTCTACGAGCAGTACTTC
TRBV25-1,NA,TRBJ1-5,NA,CASSVGGQIGLERSNQPQHF,TGTGCCAGCAGTGTCGGTGGACAAATTGGTCTGGAAAGGAGCAATCAGCCCCAGCATTTT
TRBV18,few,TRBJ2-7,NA,CASSSSLEQYF,TGTGCCAGCTCATCTTCTCTCGAGCAGTACTTC
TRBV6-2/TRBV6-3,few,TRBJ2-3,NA,CASSYAGAKGDTQYF,TGTGCCAGCAGTTACGCAGGGGCGAAAGGGGATACGCAGTATTTT
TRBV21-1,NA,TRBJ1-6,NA,CAGRSYNSPLHF,TGTGCCGGAAGATCCTATAATTCACCCCTCCACTTT